This T cell receptor (beta chain) was sequenced in a study of blood T cell repertoires in COVID-19. Study overall: COVID-19 samples collected from the United States, Italy and Spain covered acute and convalescent phases. The analysed material was cDNA or gDNA that came from T cells, B-cell-depleted T cells, or PBMCs.

Clinical history reported by participants formed the basis on which cohorts were assigned. Original methodology: Scientists estimated how many nucleated cells there were by amplifying reference gene primers. Sequencing was performed with immunoSEQ multiplex PCR; in TCRdb, only in-frame clones are kept and a portion is missing. V, J and clone size are those of that table, while D and trimming were read from the DNA. The table lists roughly 430,000 clones, 88% of them singletons. V gave up 1 base and J gave up 6 bases, with 12 bases separating them. Germline CDR1 SGHTA, CDR2 FQGNSA. This CDR3 has 14 residues.

The rearrangement links TRBV7-2 to TRBJ2-5; D not resolved. Specimen: PBMCs or T cells enriched from blood (not recorded which). This TCR was recovered from a woman aged 40-49 years with acute COVID-19. This CDR3 is CASSLEARAKTQYF. The CDR3 DNA is TGTGCCAGCAGCTTAGAAGCTAGAGCCAAGACCCAGTACTTC.